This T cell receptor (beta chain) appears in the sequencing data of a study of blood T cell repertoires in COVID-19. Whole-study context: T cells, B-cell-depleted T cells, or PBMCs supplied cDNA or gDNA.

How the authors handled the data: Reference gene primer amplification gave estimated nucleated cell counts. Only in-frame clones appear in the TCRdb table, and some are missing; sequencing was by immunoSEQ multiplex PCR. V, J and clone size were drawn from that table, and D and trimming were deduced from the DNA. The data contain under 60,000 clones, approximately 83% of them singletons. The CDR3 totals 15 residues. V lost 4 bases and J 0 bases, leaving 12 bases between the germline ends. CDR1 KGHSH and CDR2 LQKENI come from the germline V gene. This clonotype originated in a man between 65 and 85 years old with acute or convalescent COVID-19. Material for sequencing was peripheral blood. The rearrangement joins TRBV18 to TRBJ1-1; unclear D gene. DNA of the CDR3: TGTGCCAGCTCACTGCGGCAACCCATGAACACTGAAGCTTTCTTT. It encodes CASSLRQPMNTEAFF.